This T cell receptor (beta chain) was recovered during a study of beta chain features in type 1 diabetes. Study at large: Across the samples, roughly 99 million sorted cells were examined in total. Study results and limitations: The question of HLA type influencing TCRB rearrangement was one that remained unresolved here. Patients' naive, central memory and regulatory TCRB repertoires appeared more alike than those of healthy donors. A pattern of fewer insertions and more deletions at VDJ junctions was seen in type 1 diabetes patients.

Turning to this clone: Its matching antigen is unknown.

The study reverse transcribed the entire isolated RNA, so it sequenced expressed TCRB transcripts. The table came from immunoSEQ multiplex PCR; TCRdb's copy has only in-frame clones and leaves some out. The repertoire holds hundreds of thousands of clones, with 17% as singletons. The germline V gene has CDR1 SGHRS and CDR2 YFSETQ. This CDR3 contains 14 residues. V dropped 4 bases and J dropped 7; count of bases not matched to a gene: 8. Sequencing was performed on naive CD4+ T cells from blood. The chain links TRBV5-1 to TRBJ2-1, with 7 bases matching TRBD1. The TCR comes from a woman aged 18-30 years in good health. This CDR3 reads CASSITGTANEQFF. DNA for the CDR3: TGCGCCAGCAGCATCACCGGGACAGCAAATGAGCAGTTCTTC.